This entry lists 15 T cell receptor beta chains sequenced from one sample in a study of cytomegalovirus exposure and HLA in healthy donors. Amplification used 60 Vbeta primers and 13 Jbeta primers. The method was immunoSEQ multiplex PCR; TCRdb's version includes in-frame clones alone and lacks a portion of them. The sample totals 50,000 or so clones. Sequences were obtained from PBMCs. The receptors come from a man aged 45 to 65 in good health and CMV-seropositive.

This sequence joins TRBV5-1 and TRBJ2-1; TRBD2 matches at 12 bases. Germline CDR1 and CDR2: SGHRS and YFSETQ. CDR3 length: 17 amino acids. V trimming: 4 bases; J trimming: 9 bases; junction bases outside the gene matches: 14. CDR3 nucleotides: TGCGCCAGCAGCAGGGGAGGAGGGGCTAGCGGGAGGGGTGAGCAGTTCTTC. Translating it yields CASSRGGGASGRGEQFF.

The chain recombines TRBV19 with TRBJ2-2; TRBD1 aligns across 7 bases. Germline CDR1 LNHDA, CDR2 SQIVND (reference sequence). This CDR3 contains 14 residues. The V and J ends lost 6 bases and 5 bases, in that order; junction bases with no gene match: 6. CDR3 sequence (DNA): TGTGCCAGTAGGTTGACAGGGAAAACCGGGGAGCTGTTTTTT. Its protein is CASRLTGKTGELFF.

The J gene is TRBJ2-7, the V gene TRBV4-3; 8 bases are a match to TRBD1. With V trimmed by 3 bases and J by 1 base, 5 bases remained unmatched. The CDR3 sequence is 15 residues long. Germline V gene lookup returns CDR1 LGHNA and CDR2 YSLEER. The CDR3 bases are TGCGCCAGCAGCCAGATCAGGGGGCCATCCTACGAGCAGTACTTC. This encodes CASSQIRGPSYEQYF.

The gene calls are TRBV25-1 and TRBJ1-1; 11 nucleotides line up with TRBD1. This CDR3 has 15 amino acids. The germline V gene has CDR1 MGHDK and CDR2 SYGVNS. V gave up 3 bases and J gave up 7 bases; unmatched junction bases: 7. CDR3 in amino acids: CASSDGTGGFNEAFF. DNA of the CDR3: TGTGCCAGCAGTGACGGGACAGGGGGATTCAATGAAGCTTTCTTT.

V usage is TRBV4-2 and J usage is TRBJ2-7; D is uncertain. The CDR3 has 13 residues. CDR1 LGHNA and CDR2 YNFKEQ come from the germline V gene. V was clipped by 1 base and J by 3 bases, with 7 bases between them. The CDR3 bases are TGTGCCAGCAGCCAAGTTTTACTCTACGAGCAGTACTTC. Translating it yields CASSQVLLYEQYF.

V gene TRBV13 combines with J gene TRBJ2-5, with D possibly TRBD2 on 5 matching bases. CDR1 is PRHDT and CDR2 is FYEKMQ in the germline V gene (reference sequence). The CDR3 totals 12 residues. V lost 5 bases, J lost 5 bases, and 9 bases lay in between. CDR3 sequence: CASSPRGETQYF. The CDR3 coding sequence is TGTGCCAGCAGCCCCCGAGGGGAGACCCAGTACTTC.

The chain employs TRBV29-1 and TRBJ2-1, with TRBD2 matching 8 bases. With 6 bases clipped from V and 0 bases from J, the junction kept 7 bases outside the gene matches. Germline V lookup: CDR1 SQVTM, CDR2 ANQGSEA. The CDR3 length is 15 residues. DNA for the CDR3: TGCAGCGTGCCGGGGGGGACTTCCTCCTACAATGAGCAGTTCTTC. Protein product: CSVPGGTSSYNEQFF.

The chain joins TRBV29-1 to TRBJ2-7, with D hard to call. Between the trimmed V and J ends, which lost 4 bases and 5 bases, there was a span of 9 bases. Germline V gene sequence: CDR1 SQVTM, CDR2 ANQGSEA. The CDR3 has 11 amino acids. CDR3 sequence (DNA): TGCAGCGTTGTGAGTAAAAACGAGCAGTACTTC. Its protein product is CSVVSKNEQYF.

CDR3 bases: TGTGCCAGCAGCCAGGTGGGGAGCACTGAAGCTTTCTTT. This codes for CASSQVGSTEAFF. The chain couples TRBV11-2 to TRBJ1-1; unclear D gene. The CDR3 has 13 amino acids. The V end lost 5 bases, the J end lost 4 bases, and 11 bases lay between the germline ends. The germline V gene encodes CDR1 SGHAT and CDR2 FQNNGV.

V and J are TRBV6-5 and TRBJ1-2, with a tentative D call TRBD1 (5 bases). V dropped 6 bases and J dropped 4 bases, with 12 bases sitting between them. Germline V gives CDR1 MNHEY, CDR2 SVGAGI. The CDR3 length is 13 residues. The CDR3 nucleotides read TGTGCCAGCAGGAGACAGTCCACCTATGGCTACACCTTC. Amino acids: CASRRQSTYGYTF.

The chain recombines TRBV7-3 with TRBJ2-7; 7 bases map to TRBD2. This CDR3 comprises 14 residues. The V and J ends lost 2 bases and 7 bases, in that order; junction bases with no gene match: 8. The germline V gene has CDR1 SGHTA and CDR2 FQGTGA. CDR3 residues: CASSLGVPGGEQYF. The DNA of the CDR3 is TGTGCCAGCAGCTTAGGGGTGCCCGGGGGGGAGCAGTACTTC.

The chain employs TRBV28 and TRBJ1-1, with unresolved D. CDR3 length: 11 amino acids. V lost 10 bases and J 3 bases, leaving 9 bases between the germline ends. CDR1 is MDHEN and CDR2 is SYDVKM in the germline V gene. The CDR3 DNA reads TGTGCCACCAGGAGGGACACTGAAGCTTTCTTT. Translation gives CATRRDTEAFF.

V and J are TRBV5-6 and TRBJ2-1; 11 bases fit TRBD1. Germline CDR1 SGHDT, CDR2 YYEEEE. The CDR3 length is 14 residues. The junction had 2 bases not matched to a gene; V was cut back by 3 bases and J by 6 bases. CDR3 protein: CASSYGTGGNEQFF. The CDR3 nucleotides are TGTGCCAGCAGCTACGGGACAGGGGGCAATGAGCAGTTCTTC.

This chain links TRBV10-3 with TRBJ1-5; TRBD1 aligns across 9 bases. Germline assignment: CDR1 ENHRY and CDR2 SYGVKD. CDR3 length: 15 amino acids. Trimming removed 3 bases from V and 6 bases from J; junction bases left unmatched: 6. Here the CDR3 reads CAISDRTGVGQPQHF. CDR3 DNA: TGTGCCATCAGTGATCGGACAGGGGTAGGTCAGCCCCAGCATTTT.

This chain links TRBV5-1 with TRBJ1-1; TRBD1 might be the D (6 bases). V was shortened by 1 base and J by 4 bases, with 14 bases between the two germline ends. Germline V gives CDR1 SGHRS, CDR2 YFSETQ. This CDR3 spans 15 amino acids. CDR3 sequence reads: CASSLPTQQGTEAFF. The DNA of the CDR3 is TGCGCCAGCAGCTTGCCTACCCAACAGGGCACTGAAGCTTTCTTT.